The 28 T cell receptor beta chains below were found in one sample sequenced in a study of blood T cell repertoires in COVID-19. Repertoires were generated with immunoSEQ multiplex PCR, while TCRdb's copy carries only in-frame clones and drops some. The table lists fewer than 250,000 clones, under 80% of them singletons. Sequencing input: peripheral blood. These receptor sequences come from a woman between 50 and 59 years old with acute or convalescent COVID-19.

The V gene is TRBV15, the J gene TRBJ2-7; 7 bases line up with TRBD2. Germline loops: CDR1 LNHNV, CDR2 YYDKDF (reference sequence). The CDR3 is 13 residues long. Trimming took 3 bases from V and 5 from J; bases not matched to a gene: 4. The CDR3 DNA reads as TGTGCCACCAGCAGGCGGGAGTACCACGAGCAGTACTTC. Translating gives CATSRREYHEQYF.

The V call is TRBV4-3, the J call TRBJ2-2; TRBD2 matches at 8 bases. The CDR3 sequence is 14 residues long. Germline V gene data show CDR1 as LGHNA and CDR2 as YSLEER. V lost 0 bases to trimming and J lost 15 bases; unmatched junction nucleotides: 9. CDR3 loop: CASSQETSGGLLFF. CDR3 DNA: TGCGCCAGCAGCCAAGAAACTAGCGGAGGCTTATTGTTTTTT.

V is TRBV2 and J is TRBJ1-1; TRBD1 agrees at 7 bases. Germline V gene sequence: CDR1 SNHLY, CDR2 FYNNEI. With 7 bases clipped from V and 1 base from J, the junction kept 6 bases outside the gene matches. CDR3 length equals 14 residues. As DNA, the CDR3 is TGTGCCAGCAACAGAGGGGGCCGGAACACTGAAGCTTTCTTT. Protein sequence: CASNRGGRNTEAFF. The full variable domain, its missing parts supplied by reference TRBV2 and TRBJ1-1, is EPEVTQTPSHQVTQMGQEVILRCVPISNHLYFYWYRQILGQKVEFLVSFYNNEISEKSEIFDDQFSVERPDGSNFTLKIRSTKLEDSAMYFCASNRGGRNTEAFFGQGTRLTVV.

As concerns this clone: The junction shows a germline mismatch at one end, possibly a read error. The chain has TRBV7-7 and TRBJ2-6, with 11 bases that match TRBD1. Germline CDR1 is SSHAT and CDR2 is FNYEAQ (reference sequence). The CDR3 sequence is 18 residues long. Here the CDR3 reads CASSHTGQGAAGANVLTF. Written as DNA, the CDR3 is TGTGCTAGCAGCCACACAGGACAGGGGGCTGCTGGGGCCAACGTCCTGACTTTC.

The chain carries TRBV18 and TRBJ2-5; TRBD1 aligns across 11 bases. V lost 3 bases, J lost 4 bases, and 4 bases stayed unmatched. This CDR3 spans 15 amino acids. Germline-derived CDR1 and CDR2 are KGHSH and LQKENI. CDR3 region: CASSPDRGQSETQYF. In DNA, the CDR3 is TGTGCCAGCTCACCGGACAGGGGGCAGTCAGAGACCCAGTACTTC. The variable domain in full, completed from reference TRBV18 and TRBJ2-5, reads NAGVMQNPRHLVRRRGQEARLRCSPMKGHSHVYWYRQLPEEGLKFMVYLQKENIIDESGMPKERFSAEFPKEGPSILRIQQVVRGDSAAYFCASSPDRGQSETQYFGPGTRLLVL.

This chain links TRBV24-1 with TRBJ1-5; maybe TRBD1 (5 bases). Trimming pared 1 base from V and 4 bases from J, leaving 7 bases between. CDR3 length equals 14 residues. Germline-derived CDR1 and CDR2 are KGHDR and SFDVKD. The CDR3 region has the DNA TGTGCCACCAGTGATTTTAAGGGGAATCAGCCCCAGCATTTT. It specifies CATSDFKGNQPQHF.

The chain carries TRBV5-1 and TRBJ1-1; D gene unclear. The germline CDR1 and CDR2 sequences are SGHRS and YFSETQ. The CDR3 extends over 14 amino acids. The V gene lost 7 bases and the J gene lost 1 base, with 14 bases spanning the gap. CDR3 in DNA: TGCGCCAGCGTACGAGCGGGTGGGAACACTGAAGCTTTCTTT. Translation gives CASVRAGGNTEAFF.

CDR3 loop: CASSRDTGTDTQYF. In nucleotides, the CDR3 is TGTGCCAGCAGCCGGGACACGGGCACAGATACGCAGTATTTT. This chain connects TRBV2 to TRBJ2-3; weak D call: TRBD1 (6 bases). Trimming removed 6 bases from V and 1 base from J, with 11 bases in between. Germline CDR1 reads SNHLY; CDR2 reads FYNNEI. CDR3 length: 14 amino acids.

The chain is built from TRBV29-1 and TRBJ1-3; D unclear. The germline V gene encodes CDR1 SQVTM and CDR2 ANQGSEA. This CDR3 region has 15 residues. V lost 0 bases, J lost 4 bases, and 13 bases lay in between. The CDR3 nucleotides read TGCAGCGTTGAAGATGGCCTGCCGAGGGGAAACACCATATATTTT. Encoded protein: CSVEDGLPRGNTIYF.

The gene calls are TRBV4-1 and TRBJ1-4; D call uncertain. The ends were cut back, 4 bases at V and 8 bases at J, with 17 bases in the middle. The CDR3 is made up of 15 amino acids. The germline gives CDR1 MGHRA, CDR2 YSYEKL. CDR3 region: CASSRGGGEGEKLFF. DNA of the CDR3: TGCGCCAGCAGCCGAGGAGGCGGGGAGGGCGAAAAACTGTTTTTT.

Here the CDR3 DNA reads TGTGCCAGTAGTCCGGGGAGCTTGAACACTGAAGCTTTCTTT. It specifies CASSPGSLNTEAFF. This chain connects TRBV19 to TRBJ1-1; D is undetermined. CDR1 is LNHDA and CDR2 is SQIVND in the germline V gene (reference sequence). The CDR3 has 14 amino acids. With 5 bases removed from V and 0 bases from J, the gap between germline ends came to 10 bases. Full variable domain (rest looked up from reference TRBV19 and TRBJ1-1): DGGITQSPKYLFRKEGQNVTLSCEQNLNHDAMYWYRQDPGQGLRLIYYSQIVNDFQKGDIAEGYSVSREKKESFPLTVTSAQKNPTAFYLCASSPGSLNTEAFFGQGTRLTVV.

V is TRBV12-5 and J is TRBJ2-7, with D perhaps TRBD1 (7 bases). CDR3 size: 16 residues. Trimming took off 5 bases at V and 10 bases at J, with 27 bases between the two ends. The germline CDR1 and CDR2 sequences are LGHNT and FRNRAP. The CDR3 bases are TGTGCTAGTGGTCCCCCATGGGCAGGGGGACTGGGAGGACAGTACTTC. Its protein is CASGPPWAGGLGGQYF.

The chain has TRBV30 and TRBJ2-7; no firm D call. Germline V gives CDR1 GTSNPN, CDR2 SVGIG (reference sequence). Trimming stripped 2 bases from V and 6 bases from J, with 17 bases between. The CDR3 is 14 amino acids. CDR3 in DNA: TGTGCCTGGAGTCCAACGTACTCGTCGGGCGAGCAGTACTTC. It encodes CAWSPTYSSGEQYF.

Note on this clone: One end of the junction fails to match germline, which may point to a read error. The V call is TRBV7-2, the J call TRBJ2-7, with 11 bases identical to TRBD2. Germline V gives CDR1 SGHTA, CDR2 FQGNSA. The CDR3 runs 13 residues. CDR3 in amino acids: CASSLAGGYEQYF. The DNA for the CDR3 is TGTGCCAGCAGCCTAGCGGGAGGCTACGAGCAGTACTTC.

The J gene is TRBJ1-1, the V gene TRBV29-1; D is possibly TRBD1 (6 bases). The CDR3 loop spans 14 amino acids. The germline V gene encodes CDR1 SQVTM and CDR2 ANQGSEA. V gave up 6 bases and J gave up 3 bases, with 17 bases separating them. In DNA, the CDR3 is TGCAGCGTCGCAGAACTGGACAGCCACACTGAAGCTTTCTTT. This encodes CSVAELDSHTEAFF.

CDR3 coding DNA: TGTGCCATCATGGCGATAGGGGGCGCAGGCTACACCTTC. Translation gives CAIMAIGGAGYTF. The chain recombines TRBV10-3 with TRBJ1-2, with 7 bases fitting TRBD1. The CDR3 sequence is 13 residues long. Trimming cost V 7 bases and J 8 bases; bases outside gene matches: 10. CDR1 and CDR2 from the germline V gene are ENHRY and SYGVKD.

J is TRBJ1-5 and V is TRBV7-2; D ambiguous. The CDR3 spans 13 residues. The germline V gene has CDR1 SGHTA and CDR2 FQGNSA. The V and J ends lost 4 bases and 4 bases respectively, with 8 bases between them. The CDR3 nucleotides read TGTGCCAGCAGCTATACCCTAAATCAGCCCCAGCATTTT. Translation: CASSYTLNQPQHF.

The rearrangement links TRBV28 to TRBJ1-2; D perhaps matches TRBD1 (5 bases). The CDR3 spans 13 residues. V lost 7 bases and J 2 bases, leaving 11 bases between the germline ends. Germline V gene data show CDR1 as MDHEN and CDR2 as SYDVKM. The CDR3 DNA reads as TGTGCCAGCACCAACGGGGGGAACTATGGCTACACCTTC. Encoded protein: CASTNGGNYGYTF.

The chain combines TRBV5-6 with TRBJ1-3; no firm D call. There are 12 residues in the CDR3. Trimming stripped 10 bases from V and 0 bases from J, with 8 bases between. The germline V gene encodes CDR1 SGHDT and CDR2 YYEEEE. The CDR3 is CASAGSGNTIYF. DNA for the CDR3: TGTGCCTCTGCAGGCTCTGGAAACACCATATATTTT.

The chain combines TRBV27 with TRBJ2-3, with TRBD1 matching 7 bases. The V and J ends lost 6 bases and 2 bases, in that order; junction bases with no gene match: 5. The CDR3 is 14 amino acids. Germline V CDR1 and CDR2: MNHEY, SMNVEV (reference sequence). The CDR3 nucleotides are TGTGCCAGCAGCTGGGACAGACTCACAGATACGCAGTATTTT. This gives the protein CASSWDRLTDTQYF.

This chain uses TRBV28 with TRBJ2-5; 13 bases map to TRBD2. Germline CDR1 and CDR2: MDHEN and SYDVKM. V trimming: 2 bases; J trimming: 5 bases; junction bases outside the gene matches: 8. The CDR3 totals 17 residues. The CDR3 region is CASSLGLAGVGTETQYF. CDR3 nucleotide sequence: TGTGCCAGCAGTTTAGGACTAGCGGGAGTTGGGACGGAGACCCAGTACTTC.

The genes are TRBV7-6 and TRBJ2-2, with 7 bases lining up with TRBD2. V was clipped by 3 bases and J by 4 bases; unmatched bases: 8. The CDR3 consists of 16 residues. Germline CDR1 is SGHVS and CDR2 is FNYEAQ. The CDR3 region has the DNA TGTGCCAGCAGCTTCGGAGGGGAGGGAGGCACCGGGGAGCTGTTTTTT. Encoded protein: CASSFGGEGGTGELFF.

V is TRBV3-1 (or the pseudogene TRBV3-2) and J is TRBJ2-1, with TRBD2 identical over 9 bases. CDR1 and CDR2 (germline): LGHDT, YNNKEL (reference sequence). The CDR3 length is 17 residues. J was trimmed by 1 base and V by 2 bases; bases with no gene match: 6. Written as DNA, the CDR3 is TGTGCCAGCAGCCAAAAAGCGGGGGGTATTTCCTACAATGAGCAGTTCTTC. This sequence encodes CASSQKAGGISYNEQFF.

The chain joins TRBV30 to TRBJ1-6, with 7 bases matching TRBD1. CDR3 length: 18 residues. V lost 1 base, J lost 7 bases, and 16 bases stayed unmatched. Looked up from germline, CDR1 is GTSNPN and CDR2 is SVGIG (reference sequence). CDR3 residues: CAWSGNRDSRLGNSPLHF. In DNA, the CDR3 is TGTGCCTGGAGTGGGAACAGGGACAGTCGACTCGGCAATTCACCCCTCCACTTT.

This sequence joins TRBV6-5 and TRBJ2-7, with 8 bases matching TRBD1. With 6 bases clipped from V and 2 bases from J, the junction kept 6 bases outside the gene matches. In germline, CDR1 is MNHEY, CDR2 SVGAGI. The CDR3 consists of 14 residues. The CDR3 sequence: CASSWTGNTYEQYF. CDR3 DNA sequence: TGTGCCAGCAGCTGGACAGGGAATACCTACGAGCAGTACTTC.

The rearrangement links TRBV5-1 to TRBJ2-3; D is possibly TRBD1 (5 bases). The CDR3 totals 16 residues. Germline lookup yields CDR1 SGHRS and CDR2 YFSETQ. The ends were cut back, 0 bases at V and 2 bases at J, with 13 bases in the middle. Written as DNA, the CDR3 is TGCGCCAGCAGCTTGGAATTGACAGCGAACACAGATACGCAGTATTTT. Translation gives CASSLELTANTDTQYF.

This clone was detected only a few times. The chain has TRBV11-3 and TRBJ2-1, with a weak D call TRBD2 (6 bases). CDR1 and CDR2 (germline): SGHNT, YENEEA. This CDR3 is built from 14 residues. V was pared by 2 bases and J by 7 bases, with 12 bases between. CDR3 in DNA: TGTGCCAGCAGCTTACGGAGCCGGGAGAATGAGCAGTTCTTC. It yields the protein CASSLRSRENEQFF.

The chain combines TRBV28 with TRBJ1-6; D gene unclear. Trimming removed 2 bases at V and 4 bases at J, with 12 bases between. The V gene's germline CDR1 is MDHEN and CDR2 SYDVKM. The CDR3 is 16 amino acids. The DNA for the CDR3 is TGTGCCAGCAGTTTACCCCAGACACATTATAATTCACCCCTCCACTTT. Translated, it gives CASSLPQTHYNSPLHF.